This TCR beta chain is from a study of cytomegalovirus exposure and HLA in healthy donors. PCR was performed using 60 Vbeta and 13 Jbeta primers. Data came from immunoSEQ multiplex PCR; TCRdb stores just in-frame clones and leaves some out. The data hold around 140,000 clones, with around 73% observed a single time. The study, taken as a whole, reports: It was assumed in the presence/absence analyses that sequencing depth was roughly uniform across donors. Overall, roughly 160 TCR beta chains were annotated as cytomegalovirus-associated. The authors later linked a missense DCLRE1C variant to TCR beta V- and J-gene trimming.

In regard to this clone: The antigen is unknown.

This TCR derives from a female donor in good health and CMV-seronegative. Sample: PBMCs.

DNA for the CDR3: TGTGCCAGCAGCTTAAACGCAGGGGCCTACGAGCAGTACTTC. Its translation: CASSLNAGAYEQYF. The genes are TRBV7-3 and TRBJ2-7; tentative D call: TRBD1 (6 bases). Germline V gene lookup returns CDR1 SGHTA and CDR2 FQGTGA. V dropped 1 base and J dropped 2 bases, with 9 bases sitting between them. The CDR3 has 14 amino acids.